This T cell receptor (beta chain) was captured by sequencing in a study of shared clonotypes between healthy human individuals. Germline CDR1 is MDHEN and CDR2 is SYDVKM. The CDR3 spans 14 residues. V gave up 8 bases and J gave up 6 bases; unmatched junction bases: 11. The study's findings and limits: The donor pool, a small one, limited the genetic and exposure-history diversity represented.

Comments on this clone: Its target is not known.

It was about 180 ng DNA, around 33,000 T cell genomes, that sorted-subset replicate PCRs used. The data were produced by immunoSEQ multiplex PCR, yet TCRdb's version contains in-frame clones alone and is incomplete. The sample shows around 700,000 clones, about three quarters of them seen only once. Recent vaccinations or acute infections were absent in the healthy HIV-negative adult donors. Splitting the CD4+ cells yielded a CD45RA+ naive subset and a CD45RA-negative memory subset. Sequenced sample: memory CD4+ T cells sorted from blood. Subset defined: CD45RA-negative fraction. The chain is built from TRBV28 and TRBJ2-7; 9 nucleotides line up with TRBD2. This clonotype originated in a woman between 25 and 40 years old in good health. In DNA form, the CDR3 reads TGTGCCAGCCTACCGGGACTAGCCGTATTCGAGCAGTACTTC. Its protein product is CASLPGLAVFEQYF.